A selection of T cell receptor beta chains follows, all from one sample in a study of blood T cell repertoires in COVID-19. Here immunoSEQ multiplex PCR was the method, and the copy in TCRdb shows in-frame clones only, minus some. The table has 60,000 to 90,000 clones, around 84% seen once. Sequencing was performed on peripheral blood. The receptors were gathered from a woman in her forties or fifties with acute or convalescent COVID-19. The CDR3 runs from the conserved cysteine through the conserved F or W. The order of the fields is CDR3 protein, CDR3 DNA, D gene, clone size, V gene, J gene. A D gene is named only where the DNA matches it firmly. Clone size, where shown, is once, few, many, or a class for clones that have expanded.

CDR3: CASSLTRSNTEAFF; DNA: TGTGCCAGCAGCTTAACCAGGTCGAACACTGAAGCTTTCTTT; D: NA; size: few; V: TRBV7-9; J: TRBJ1-1
CDR3: CSVELTGQGEQYF; DNA: TGCAGCGTTGAACTTACCGGACAGGGGGAGCAGTACTTC; D: TRBD1; size: NA; V: TRBV29-1; J: TRBJ2-7
CDR3: CASRQVSFRLKIAKNIQYF; DNA: TGTGCCAGCAGACAAGTCTCCTTCAGACTTAAGATAGCCAAAAACATTCAGTACTTC; D: NA; size: once; V: TRBV3-1/TRBV3-2; J: TRBJ2-4
CDR3: CASSLTGGPYEQFF; DNA: TGCGCCAGCAGCCTGACGGGGGGGCCCTATGAGCAGTTCTTC; D: TRBD2; size: NA; V: TRBV5-1; J: TRBJ2-1
CDR3: CASQSPAGTGELFF; DNA: TGTGCCAGCCAGTCGCCCGCCGGGACCGGGGAGCTGTTTTTT; D: NA; size: NA; V: TRBV3-1/TRBV3-2; J: TRBJ2-2
CDR3: CAWTRTGRAGNTIYF; DNA: TGTGCCTGGACCCGAACAGGGCGGGCTGGAAACACCATATATTTT; D: NA; size: NA; V: TRBV30; J: TRBJ1-3
CDR3: CSVVSGTGGPEQYF; DNA: TGCAGCGTCGTTTCCGGGACAGGGGGCCCCGAGCAGTACTTC; D: TRBD1; size: NA; V: TRBV29-1; J: TRBJ2-7
CDR3: CASSLYGQGTVYGYTF; DNA: TGTGCCAGCAGCTTGTACGGACAGGGGACGGTTTATGGCTACACCTTC; D: TRBD1; size: NA; V: TRBV5-6; J: TRBJ1-2
CDR3: CAWSAGTVYEQYF; DNA: TGTGCCTGGAGTGCCGGGACAGTGTACGAGCAGTACTTC; D: TRBD1; size: NA; V: TRBV30; J: TRBJ2-7
CDR3: CASSGHEYGDTQYF; DNA: TGTGCCAGCAGCGGACACGAATACGGAGATACGCAGTATTTT; D: NA; size: few; V: TRBV7-2; J: TRBJ2-3
CDR3: CASSPPGAGAYNEQFF; DNA: TGTGCCAGCTCACCACCGGGGGCAGGGGCCTACAATGAGCAGTTCTTC; D: NA; size: NA; V: TRBV18; J: TRBJ2-1
CDR3: CASSLKTASDTQYF; DNA: TGTGCCAGCTCCCTGAAGACAGCTTCAGATACGCAGTATTTT; D: NA; size: NA; V: TRBV18; J: TRBJ2-3
CDR3: CASSLHPRGLMDTEAFF; DNA: TGTGCCAGCAGCCTCCACCCTAGGGGGCTTATGGACACTGAAGCTTTCTTT; D: TRBD1; size: NA; V: TRBV13; J: TRBJ1-1
CDR3: CASTPHWAGVDFNEQFF; DNA: TGTGCCAGCACCCCCCACTGGGCAGGCGTTGATTTCAATGAGCAGTTCTTC; D: NA; size: NA; V: TRBV6-2/TRBV6-3; J: TRBJ2-1
CDR3: CASSPDSSTDTQYF; DNA: TGTGCCAGCAGCCCCGACTCTAGCACAGATACGCAGTATTTT; D: NA; size: NA; V: TRBV9; J: TRBJ2-3
CDR3: CASRQDSYGYTF; DNA: TGTGCCAGCAGACAAGACAGCTATGGCTACACCTTC; D: NA; size: NA; V: TRBV7-9; J: TRBJ1-2
CDR3: CASSQVSGVLITGELFF; DNA: TGTGCCAGCAGCCAAGTTAGCGGGGTTCTCATTACCGGGGAGCTGTTTTTT; D: TRBD2; size: once; V: TRBV4-2; J: TRBJ2-2
CDR3: CASSHRDTGELFF; DNA: TGCGCCAGCAGTCACCGGGACACCGGGGAGCTGTTTTTT; D: NA; size: NA; V: TRBV23-1; J: TRBJ2-2
CDR3: CATKTHPEMTGTQPPIYEQYF; DNA: TGTGCCACCAAAACCCACCCCGAAATGACAGGAACCCAACCCCCGATATACGAGCAGTACTTC; D: NA; size: once; V: TRBV24-1; J: TRBJ2-7
CDR3: CASRPLGAANTGELFF; DNA: TGCGCCAGCAGGCCCCTGGGGGCGGCGAACACCGGGGAGCTGTTTTTT; D: NA; size: once; V: TRBV5-1; J: TRBJ2-2
CDR3: CASTRGGSSGNTIYF; DNA: TGTGCCAGCACCCGAGGGGGTAGCTCTGGAAACACCATATATTTT; D: NA; size: NA; V: TRBV2; J: TRBJ1-3
CDR3: CASSFESGGPSTDTQYF; DNA: TGTGCCAGCAGCTTTGAGAGCGGGGGACCTAGCACAGATACGCAGTATTTT; D: TRBD2; size: NA; V: TRBV7-3; J: TRBJ2-3
CDR3: CATSRVGRGEAFF; DNA: TGTGCCACCAGCAGAGTAGGGAGGGGTGAAGCTTTCTTT; D: NA; size: NA; V: TRBV15; J: TRBJ1-1
CDR3: CASSQERGARTGELFF; DNA: TGTGCCAGCAGCCAAGAACGGGGGGCGCGTACCGGGGAGCTGTTTTTT; D: NA; size: NA; V: TRBV3-1/TRBV3-2; J: TRBJ2-2
CDR3: CASRETKGIRNTGELFF; DNA: TGTGCCAGCCGCGAGACCAAGGGGATTAGGAACACCGGGGAGCTGTTTTTT; D: NA; size: once; V: TRBV28; J: TRBJ2-2